The clone carrying this TCR beta chain was found a few times. The antigen is not known. Donors came from a validation cohort of about 110 subjects, distinct from the first 666-subject cohort. Germline lookup yields CDR1 MGHRA and CDR2 YSYEKL. V shed 4 bases and J 0 bases; nucleotides not matched to a gene: 9. This CDR3 contains 17 residues. This entry comes from a study of cytomegalovirus exposure and HLA in healthy donors. General observations from the study: Per published reports, the classifier diagnosed cytomegalovirus status with high specificity and sensitivity.

Here immunoSEQ multiplex PCR was the method, and the copy in TCRdb shows in-frame clones only, minus some. The data hold under 140,000 clones, with around 89% observed a single time. The receptor comes from a woman in her twenties or thirties in good health and CMV-seropositive. The chain recombines TRBV4-1 with TRBJ1-5; 7 bases line up with TRBD1. The sequenced sample consisted of PBMCs. The CDR3 sequence: CASSRSGQEISNQPQHF. The CDR3, as DNA: TGCGCCAGCAGCCGCTCAGGACAGGAGATTAGCAATCAGCCCCAGCATTTT.